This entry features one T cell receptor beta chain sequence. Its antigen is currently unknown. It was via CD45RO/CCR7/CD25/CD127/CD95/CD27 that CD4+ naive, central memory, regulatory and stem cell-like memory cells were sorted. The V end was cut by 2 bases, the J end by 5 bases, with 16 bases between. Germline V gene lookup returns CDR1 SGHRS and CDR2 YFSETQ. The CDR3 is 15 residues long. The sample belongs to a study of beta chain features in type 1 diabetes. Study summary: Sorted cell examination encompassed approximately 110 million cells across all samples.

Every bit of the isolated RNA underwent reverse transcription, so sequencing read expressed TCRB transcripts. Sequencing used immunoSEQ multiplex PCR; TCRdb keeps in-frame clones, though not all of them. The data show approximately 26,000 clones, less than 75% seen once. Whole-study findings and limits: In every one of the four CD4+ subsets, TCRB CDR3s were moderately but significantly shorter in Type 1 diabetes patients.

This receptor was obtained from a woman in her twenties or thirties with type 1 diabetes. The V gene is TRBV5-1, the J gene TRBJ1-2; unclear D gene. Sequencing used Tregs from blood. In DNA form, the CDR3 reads TGCGCCAGCAGCTTTTTTCTAGGAGTTGGATATGGCTACACCTTC. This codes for CASSFFLGVGYGYTF.